This TCR beta chain was identified during a study of CD8+CD57+ T cells in acquired aplastic anemia. In the study overall: DNA per sorted CD4+ or CD8+ sample ranged roughly 0.19 to 27.4 ug, averaging about 3 ug. The study obtained 11 million or so reads on average for CD4+ cells from healthy donors.

Study outcomes and limitations: About 29 shared CD8+ CDR3s appeared highly expressed within patients' immunodominant clones.

Germline V gene sequence: CDR1 SGHAT, CDR2 FQDESV (reference sequence). The CDR3 consists of 13 residues. The TCR beta profiling, which covered VDJ combination and CDR3 sequence, was carried out using genomic DNA as the template. MiXCR, run by TCRdb on the reads, gives a single entry per CDR3 protein. The sample lists 100,000 to 150,000 distinct CDR3 sequences; roughly 40% were seen once. Of note for this clonotype: Its antigen is not known. The junction shows a germline mismatch at one end, possibly a read error.

V usage is TRBV11-1 and J usage is TRBJ1-1; D call uncertain. The sequence was obtained from a human donor in good health, serving as a control. Sequenced input: sorted CD4+, CD8+, or CD8+CD57+ T cells (not recorded which) from PBMCs. The CDR3 spells CASSLFVDTEASF. The CDR3 nucleotides are TGTGCCAGCAGCTTATTTGTCGACACTGAAGCTTCCTTT.